A single sample is the source of the 13 T cell receptor beta chains below, sequenced in a study of technical replicates of blood from several donors. Method: immunoSEQ multiplex PCR; TCRdb's copy keeps in-frame clones and lacks some. Of 95,000 to 100,000 clones in the sample, 96% are singletons; the top ten hold 0.21%. Sequencing input: T cells isolated from PBMCs. Every receptor here comes from a human donor in good health.

V and J are TRBV2 and TRBJ1-5; D not resolved. Germline CDR1 SNHLY, CDR2 FYNNEI. This CDR3 has 14 residues. Between the trimmed V and J ends, which lost 6 bases and 6 bases, there was a span of 15 bases. The CDR3: CASSIGMRSQPQHF. For the CDR3, the DNA is TGTGCCAGCAGCATCGGGATGAGGAGTCAGCCCCAGCATTTT.

This chain links TRBV7-9 with TRBJ2-2, with TRBD2 matching 9 bases. CDR1 and CDR2 (germline): SEHNR, FQNEAQ (reference sequence). The CDR3 has 17 amino acids. After removal of 5 bases from V and 6 bases from J, the junction contained 13 bases not matched to a gene. CDR3 amino acids: CASSPPVAGGPSGELFF. CDR3 coding DNA: TGTGCCAGCAGCCCCCCAGTGGCGGGAGGGCCATCCGGGGAGCTGTTTTTT.

This clone was recorded once. The rearrangement uses TRBV5-1 and TRBJ2-6; possible D gene TRBD2, 6 bases. Germline assignment: CDR1 SGHRS and CDR2 YFSETQ. CDR3 length: 17 amino acids. V was clipped by 2 bases and J by 8 bases, with 20 bases between them. The chain's CDR3 is CASSFSQGLGGTNVLTF. DNA for the CDR3: TGCGCCAGCAGCTTTAGCCAGGGTCTAGGCGGGACCAACGTCCTGACTTTC.

The J gene is TRBJ2-3, the V gene TRBV5-1; 15 nucleotides agree with TRBD2. CDR1 and CDR2 from the germline V gene are SGHRS and YFSETQ. The CDR3 extends over 18 amino acids. V was clipped by 0 bases and J by 0 bases; unmatched bases: 2. CDR3 nucleotides: TGCGCCAGCAGCTTGGGGACTAGCGGGGGGGCGAGCACAGATACGCAGTATTTT. Protein sequence: CASSLGTSGGASTDTQYF.

This CDR3 reads CASSLRRRTKTSGHNEQFF. The CDR3 DNA sequence: TGTGCCAGCAGCTTAAGAAGAAGGACTAAGACTAGCGGACACAATGAGCAGTTCTTC. This chain connects TRBV11-2 to TRBJ2-1, with 9 bases that match TRBD2. This CDR3 is 19 amino acids long. After removal of 2 bases from V and 5 bases from J, the junction contained 16 bases not matched to a gene. Germline V lookup: CDR1 SGHAT, CDR2 FQNNGV.

This chain uses TRBV11-2 with TRBJ1-2; 7 bases align to TRBD1. The CDR3 is 12 residues long. With 4 bases clipped from V and 7 bases from J, the junction kept 3 bases outside the gene matches. Germline assignment: CDR1 SGHAT and CDR2 FQNNGV. As DNA, the CDR3 is TGTGCCAGCAGCTCAAACAGGGGTGGCTACACCTTC. Translation: CASSSNRGGYTF.

The chain carries TRBV5-1 and TRBJ2-5; 8 bases fit TRBD2. Germline CDR1 reads SGHRS; CDR2 reads YFSETQ. This CDR3 comprises 16 residues. After removal of 2 bases from V and 5 bases from J, the junction contained 11 bases not matched to a gene. CDR3 bases: TGCGCCAGCAGCTTTACGGCGGGAGGTTCCGGGGAGACCCAGTACTTC. Translation gives CASSFTAGGSGETQYF.

This chain links TRBV5-4 with TRBJ1-2; 9 positions agree with TRBD1. CDR1 SGHNT and CDR2 YYREEE come from the germline V gene (reference sequence). The V gene end was trimmed by 1 base and the J gene end by 4 bases; junction bases not matched to a gene: 11. The CDR3 is made up of 17 amino acids. CDR3 DNA: TGTGCCAGCAGCTTGTCGGGGATGGGACAGGGCCCCTATGGCTACACCTTC. This translates into CASSLSGMGQGPYGYTF.

The chain employs TRBV5-8 and TRBJ1-3, with D tentatively TRBD1 (5 bases). With 0 bases removed from V and 9 bases from J, the gap between germline ends came to 19 bases. Germline CDR1 is SGHTS and CDR2 is YDEGEE. This CDR3 contains 16 residues. DNA for the CDR3: TGTGCCAGCAGCTTGGCGTATGAGGCAGGGCGAGGCACCATATATTTT. Amino acid sequence: CASSLAYEAGRGTIYF.

This sequence joins TRBV6-6 and TRBJ1-2; no clear D. The V end lost 0 bases, the J end lost 8 bases, and 13 bases lay between the germline ends. The germline V gene has CDR1 MNHNY and CDR2 SVGAGI (reference sequence). The CDR3 contains 14 residues. In nucleotides, the CDR3 is TGTGCCAGCAGTTACTCGACTGAGCAGCGGGGCTACACCTTC. Amino acids: CASSYSTEQRGYTF.

This clone was found a few times. V and J are TRBV5-1 and TRBJ1-1; 7 positions match TRBD1. The germline gives CDR1 SGHRS, CDR2 YFSETQ. V lost 0 bases to trimming and J lost 5 bases; unmatched junction nucleotides: 4. The CDR3 sequence is 14 residues long. CDR3 in DNA: TGCGCCAGCAGCTTGGATAGGGGGCAGACTGAAGCTTTCTTT. Residues: CASSLDRGQTEAFF.

The chain is built from TRBV7-8 and TRBJ1-1; D perhaps matches TRBD1 (5 bases). Germline CDR1 reads SGHVS; CDR2 reads FQNEAQ. Between the trimmed V and J ends, which lost 1 base and 3 bases, there was a span of 18 bases. This CDR3 spans 17 amino acids. CDR3 nucleotides: TGTGCCAGCAGCTTAGGAATTGGGTTTGGGGGGGACACTGAAGCTTTCTTT. Encoded protein: CASSLGIGFGGDTEAFF.

The J gene is TRBJ2-7, the V gene TRBV10-3; 11 nucleotides agree with TRBD2. CDR3 length: 15 residues. V lost 5 bases, J lost 7 bases, and 10 bases stayed unmatched. From germline, CDR1 is ENHRY and CDR2 SYGVKD. The CDR3 coding sequence is TGTGCCATCAGTTTTAGCGGGAGGGGAGACAAGGAGCAGTACTTC. Translating gives CAISFSGRGDKEQYF.